Below, 7 T cell receptor beta chains from the same sample are listed, as sequenced in a study of blood T cells in healthy people across ages. The authors ran a second PCR of about 7 to 12 cycles using a sample-barcoded 5' primer and a J-beta primer mix. Each CDR3 protein gets one entry after TCRdb re-called the 5' RACE reads with MiXCR. In the table there are under 1 million distinct CDR3 sequences, 40% to 50% of which are singletons. The specimen was blood. Source of these receptors: a man in his sixties in good health.

V usage is TRBV9 and J usage is TRBJ1-2, with no clear D. V dropped 2 bases and J dropped 8 bases, with 16 bases sitting between them. CDR1 is SGDLS and CDR2 is YYNGEE in the germline V gene. This CDR3 has 14 residues. In DNA form, the CDR3 reads TGTGCCAGCAGCGTCCTGGAGACGGGAAGCGGCTACACCTTC. Translated, it gives CASSVLETGSGYTF.

The table lists this clonotype with a count of one. The chain recombines TRBV20-1 with TRBJ1-4; 8 bases match TRBD1. V was pared by 1 base and J by 0 bases, with 13 bases of the junction left unmatched. The CDR3 contains 19 residues. The germline V gene has CDR1 DFQATT and CDR2 SNEGSKA (reference sequence). The CDR3 bases are TGCAGTGCTAGAGGGGGACAGGCGAAAATTTTATCAACTAATGAAAAACTGTTTTTT. It is translated as CSARGGQAKILSTNEKLFF.

In this sample, this clonotype turned up a few times. The chain carries TRBV6-4 and TRBJ2-7; D perhaps matches TRBD1 (6 bases). V was clipped by 6 bases and J by 0 bases, with 12 bases between them. The CDR3 sequence is 14 residues long. Germline V gives CDR1 MRHNA, CDR2 SNTAGT. CDR3 DNA: TGTGCCAGCAGAAGACAGGCAAGCTCCTACGAGCAGTACTTC. It is translated as CASRRQASSYEQYF.

The chain joins TRBV4-1 to TRBJ2-5; D unresolved. V was pared by 0 bases and J by 7 bases, with 21 bases between. Germline V gives CDR1 MGHRA, CDR2 YSYEKL. This CDR3 region has 17 residues. The CDR3, as DNA: TGCGCCAGCAGCCAAGACTCGCCAACCTGGGCCCCCCGGACCCAGTACTTC. It specifies CASSQDSPTWAPRTQYF.

This clonotype was counted at least ten times. The CDR3 loop reads CAISESTGGTQYF. The CDR3 DNA reads as TGTGCCATCAGTGAGTCGACGGGTGGGACCCAGTACTTC. This sequence joins TRBV10-3 and TRBJ2-5, with no clear D. This CDR3 has 13 amino acids. V was cut by 0 bases and J by 7 bases, with 9 bases left in between. Per germline, CDR1 ENHRY and CDR2 SYGVKD.

A few counts support this clonotype. The CDR3 reads CASSSFPGQGMAEAFF. The CDR3 coding sequence is TGTGCCAGCAGCTCATTCCCGGGACAGGGAATGGCTGAAGCTTTCTTT. The chain recombines TRBV7-9 with TRBJ1-1; 9 bases are a match to TRBD1. The germline gives CDR1 SEHNR, CDR2 FQNEAQ (reference sequence). CDR3 length equals 16 residues. The V segment lost 4 bases and the J segment 6 bases; nucleotides outside the gene matches: 12.

The gene calls are TRBV13 and TRBJ2-7; 9 bases are a match to TRBD2. V lost 3 bases, J lost 7 bases, and 10 bases stayed unmatched. The CDR3 sequence is 15 residues long. Germline loops: CDR1 PRHDT, CDR2 FYEKMQ (reference sequence). The DNA for the CDR3 is TGTGCCAGCAGCTTGTGGCGGGGGGGTTCGCAGGAGCAGTACTTC. Translated, it gives CASSLWRGGSQEQYF.